Below are 3 T cell receptor beta chains sequenced from a single sample in a study of vaccination and CD4 T cells after COVID-19. Which antigens these TCRs recognize remains unknown. Cultured CD4+ T-cell DNA underwent Oncomine TCR Beta short-read sequencing. Using its own MiXCR run on the PCR reads, TCRdb lists one record per CDR3 protein. The sample consists of 10,000 to 15,000 distinct CDR3 sequences, just over 60% of them appearing once. The treatment: roughly ten-day PBMC culture with coronavirus spike peptide pools or control peptides (ViraFEST assay). The sequenced material came from CD4+ T cells from blood, cultured in vitro. The receptors were sampled from a human donor who had recovered from COVID-19.

V and J are TRBV6-1 and TRBJ1-6, with D perhaps matching TRBD1 (5 bases). CDR3 length equals 14 residues. CDR1 and CDR2 from the germline V gene are MNHNS and SASEGT. Trimming left V 5 bases short and J 6 bases short, with 11 bases between. CDR3 bases: TGTGCCAGCAGTAAGGGGAGAGTTAATTCACCCCTCCACTTT. Amino acid sequence: CASSKGRVNSPLHF.

This clonotype turned up a few times. The chain employs TRBV7-2 and TRBJ1-1; TRBD1 matches at 7 bases. CDR3 size: 14 residues. V dropped 4 bases and J dropped 6; count of bases not matched to a gene: 8. CDR1 SGHTA and CDR2 FQGNSA come from the germline V gene. CDR3 in amino acids: CASSSTGNRAEAFF. The CDR3 DNA sequence: TGTGCCAGCAGCTCGACAGGGAATAGAGCTGAAGCTTTCTTT.

CDR3 sequence (DNA): TGCAGTGCTACAGCGCCCTTTAAAGAGACCCAGTACTTC. This sequence encodes CSATAPFKETQYF. The V call is TRBV20-1, the J call TRBJ2-5; D remains unclear. The CDR3 loop spans 13 amino acids. V shed 4 bases and J shed 3 bases, with 12 bases lying between them. Germline V gene sequence: CDR1 DFQATT, CDR2 SNEGSKA (reference sequence).